This record covers a single T cell receptor beta chain. Profiled with immunoSEQ multiplex PCR; TCRdb holds only in-frame clones, not every one. The sample lists 200,000 to 250,000 clones; 80% to 90% were seen once. These data are taken from a study of blood T cell repertoires in COVID-19. The V gene's germline CDR1 is SQVTM and CDR2 ANQGSEA. This CDR3 contains 13 residues. Deletions cut 4 bases from V and 1 base from J, with 11 bases between. The sequence derives from a man aged 50-59 years with active or convalescent COVID-19. The chain carries TRBV29-1 and TRBJ2-7; no definite D call. Sequenced input: peripheral blood. In DNA, the CDR3 is TGCAGCGTTGCTGATGTCGGTTCCTACGAGCAGTACTTC. This translates into CSVADVGSYEQYF.